The clone carrying this TCR beta chain was counted ten times or more. The antigen is unknown. Time point meaning: newly diagnosed GD, antithyroid drugs for less than 3 months. Researchers made the TCR library from RNA that was extracted from PBMCs. The authors drew 7.5 to 10 milliliters of peripheral blood into EDTA tubes. This sample is part of a study of regulatory T cells in long-lasting Graves disease. Study details: Freshly diagnosed Graves' patients had used antithyroid drugs for under 3 months.

The study, taken as a whole, reports: Preferential use of TRBV28, TRBJ1-2 and TRBJ2-5 was seen in persistent disease. Clonotypes that were public and shared totalled 2,500 to 3,000 in persistent patients versus 750 to 1,000 in new patients.

Arm-PCR with iRepertoire HTBI primers amplified the CDR3 regions for these TCR beta libraries. From the multiplex PCR reads, TCRdb called clonotypes with MiXCR, one entry per CDR3 protein. The sample has over 200,000 distinct CDR3 sequences; around 18% are singletons. V was pared by 5 bases and J by 5 bases, with 12 bases between. CDR3 length: 12 residues. Germline V gives CDR1 SQVTM, CDR2 ANQGSEA. This chain connects TRBV29-1 to TRBJ1-1; D perhaps matches TRBD1 (5 bases). Material: peripheral blood mononuclear cells (PBMCs), obtained at new diagnosis, from a patient treated with antithyroid drugs. This TCR came from a female donor with Graves disease. The CDR3 DNA is TGCAGCGTTTCGACTGAGGGGACTGAAGCTTTCTTT. Its protein product is CSVSTEGTEAFF.